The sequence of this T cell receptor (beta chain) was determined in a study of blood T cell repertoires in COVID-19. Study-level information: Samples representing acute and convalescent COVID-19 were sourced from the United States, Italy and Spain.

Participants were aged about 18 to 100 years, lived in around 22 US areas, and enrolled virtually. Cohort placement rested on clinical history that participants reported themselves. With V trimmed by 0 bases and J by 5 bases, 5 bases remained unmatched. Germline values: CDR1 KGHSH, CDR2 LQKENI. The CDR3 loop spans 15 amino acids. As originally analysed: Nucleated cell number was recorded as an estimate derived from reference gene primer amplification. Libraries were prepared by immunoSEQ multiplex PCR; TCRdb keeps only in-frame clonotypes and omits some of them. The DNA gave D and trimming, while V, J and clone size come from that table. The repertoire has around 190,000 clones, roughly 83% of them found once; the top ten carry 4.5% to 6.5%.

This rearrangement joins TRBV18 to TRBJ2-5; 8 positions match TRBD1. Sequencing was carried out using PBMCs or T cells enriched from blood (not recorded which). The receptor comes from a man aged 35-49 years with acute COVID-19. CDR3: CASSPPGQEVETQYF. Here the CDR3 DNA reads TGTGCCAGCTCACCACCGGGACAGGAGGTGGAGACCCAGTACTTC.